What follows is one TCR beta chain and its context. This sample stems from a study of blood T cell repertoires in COVID-19. Across the whole study: There were acute and convalescent COVID-19 samples, and they came from the United States, Italy and Spain. PBMCs, B-cell-depleted T cells, or T cells were the source of the cDNA or gDNA that made up the material.

As processed by the authors: From reference gene primer amplification, estimates of nucleated cell counts were derived. Clones were read by immunoSEQ multiplex PCR, and TCRdb kept only the in-frame ones, dropping some. D and trimming were read from the DNA, whereas the V and J calls and clone size are those reported in that table. The sample contains about 140,000 clones, roughly 90% of which appear only once. The origin of this receptor is a middle-aged man with active or convalescent COVID-19. The source material was peripheral blood.

DNA of the CDR3: TGCGCCAGCAGCTTGTTGGGACTGGGGAACACCGGGGAGCTGTTTTTT. This codes for CASSLLGLGNTGELFF. V and J are TRBV5-1 and TRBJ2-2; D is perhaps TRBD2 (6 bases). Germline V gene sequence: CDR1 SGHRS, CDR2 YFSETQ. V shed 1 base and J shed 1 base, with 11 bases lying between them. The CDR3 covers 16 residues.